This passage covers 20 T cell receptor beta chains from one sample sequenced in a study of T cells in Graves' hyperthyroidism and ophthalmopathy (dated by TCRdb to about 2019). Libraries were prepared through multiplex PCR. The instrument given in TCRdb is Illumina HiSeq 2000. TCR beta CDR3 regions were amplified from RNA transcripts. The first round of RT-PCR for the TCR CDR3 was performed with the HTBI primer set and the Qiagen OneStep RT-PCR kit. The raw public reads went through TCRdb reprocessing: fastp at Q25, MiXCR clone calling, in-frame beta chains kept. Duplicate CDR3 protein sequences are folded into a single record with the most common DNA and genes. The sample profile shows about 400,000 distinct CDR3 sequences; 14% to 15% of them were found once. In total, the top ten clones hold 32% of the sample. Sequencing was done on a sample of blood. These receptors came from a woman younger than 45 with Graves' hyperthyroidism.

In its sample, this clonotype was seen many times. The rearrangement links TRBV20-1 to TRBJ2-3, with 13 bases aligning to TRBD2. Germline V gene data show CDR1 as DFQATT and CDR2 as SNEGSKA (reference sequence). The CDR3 length is 16 residues. Unmatched junction bases numbered 3, after V lost 3 bases and J lost 0 bases. This CDR3 is CSARGLAGISTDTQYF. The CDR3 coding sequence is TGCAGTGCTAGGGGACTAGCGGGGATTAGCACAGATACGCAGTATTTT.

The chain joins TRBV11-2 to TRBJ1-1; the D is unclear. Germline CDR1 and CDR2: SGHAT and FQNNGV. The CDR3 totals 14 residues. Deletions cut 3 bases from V and 1 base from J, with 9 bases between. This CDR3 reads CASSFPTRNTEAFF. The DNA of the CDR3 is TGTGCCAGCAGCTTCCCAACCCGGAACACTGAAGCTTTCTTT.

The sample holds a few counts of this clonotype. The chain combines TRBV2 with TRBJ1-1; 7 nucleotides agree with TRBD1. V was pared by 4 bases and J by 6 bases, with 8 bases of the junction left unmatched. CDR1 and CDR2 (germline): SNHLY, FYNNEI. The CDR3 runs to 14 residues. The CDR3 protein is CASSGTGGKSEAFF. The CDR3 DNA sequence: TGTGCCAGCAGTGGGACAGGTGGCAAGTCTGAAGCTTTCTTT. Full variable domain (remainder filled in from reference TRBV2 and TRBJ1-1): EPEVTQTPSHQVTQMGQEVILRCVPISNHLYFYWYRQILGQKVEFLVSFYNNEISEKSEIFDDQFSVERPDGSNFTLKIRSTKLEDSAMYFCASSGTGGKSEAFFGQGTRLTVV.

The chain carries TRBV12-3 or TRBV12-4 and TRBJ2-5; TRBD1 matches 7 bases. The CDR3 is 13 amino acids. The V gene end was trimmed by 6 bases and the J gene end by 4 bases; junction bases not matched to a gene: 5. CDR3 protein: CASRKDRLETQYF. The CDR3 nucleotides are TGTGCCAGCAGGAAGGACAGGTTAGAGACCCAGTACTTC.

This clonotype was observed many times. The chain has TRBV28 and TRBJ1-1; TRBD1 matches 7 bases. Losses at the gene ends were 4 bases for V and 0 bases for J; bases not matched to a gene: 8. The CDR3 spans 16 residues. The germline CDR1 and CDR2 sequences are MDHEN and SYDVKM. DNA for the CDR3: TGTGCCAGCAGTTCACAGGGGAACCTCTTGAACACTGAAGCTTTCTTT. Translation: CASSSQGNLLNTEAFF.

The genes are TRBV18 and TRBJ2-1, with a possible D match to TRBD1 (6 bases). V was clipped by 1 base and J by 5 bases, with 12 bases between them. The germline V gene has CDR1 KGHSH and CDR2 LQKENI. The CDR3 covers 15 residues. The CDR3 here is CASSPLAQGNNEQFF. The CDR3 DNA reads as TGTGCCAGCTCACCACTTGCACAGGGCAACAATGAGCAGTTCTTC.

This clonotype showed up many times. V usage is TRBV5-1 and J usage is TRBJ2-3; TRBD1 is a possible D gene (5 bases). CDR1 is SGHRS and CDR2 is YFSETQ in the germline V gene. V was pared by 1 base and J by 4 bases, with 13 bases between. The CDR3 contains 15 residues. The CDR3 nucleotides read TGCGCCAGCAGCTTGTTAGGGGCGGTAGCAGATACGCAGTATTTT. Translating it yields CASSLLGAVADTQYF.

This clonotype came up many times. The V and J genes are TRBV6-6 and TRBJ1-1, with D tentatively TRBD1 (6 bases). CDR1 and CDR2 from the germline V gene are MNHNY and SVGAGI (reference sequence). The CDR3 extends over 15 amino acids. V dropped 2 bases and J dropped 0 bases, with 10 bases sitting between them. In DNA form, the CDR3 reads TGTGCCAGCAGTTACCTTCGGACAGTGAACACTGAAGCTTTCTTT. It codes for CASSYLRTVNTEAFF.

The chain joins TRBV6-1 to TRBJ1-2; D gene uncertain. The CDR3 has 14 residues. The germline V and J ends were trimmed by 2 bases and 7 bases, with 14 bases remaining between them. Germline CDR1 reads MNHNS; CDR2 reads SASEGT. The CDR3 DNA reads as TGTGCCAGCAGTGAAATTGCCTTTTCTTCTGGCTACACCTTC. This codes for CASSEIAFSSGYTF.

In its sample, this clonotype was seen a few times. The CDR3 spells CASSEALGLSGYTF. CDR3 bases: TGTGCCAGCAGTGAAGCGCTGGGGTTGAGTGGCTACACCTTC. This chain uses TRBV6-1 with TRBJ1-2; D is unresolved. V lost 0 bases, J lost 7 bases, and 12 bases lay in between. This CDR3 has 14 residues. Germline CDR1 MNHNS, CDR2 SASEGT.

This chain joins TRBV11-3 and TRBJ2-2; 9 positions agree with TRBD1. Germline loops: CDR1 SGHNT, CDR2 YENEEA. The CDR3 is 16 residues long. Germline trimming cut 4 bases from V and 5 bases from J; bases unmatched to any gene: 8. The CDR3 here is CASSSEWTGVTGELFF. The CDR3, as DNA: TGTGCCAGCAGCTCCGAATGGACAGGGGTTACCGGGGAGCTGTTTTTT.

The V gene is TRBV2, the J gene TRBJ2-1, with D possibly being TRBD1 or TRBD2 (6 bases each). The V end lost 10 bases, the J end lost 3 bases, and 13 bases lay between the germline ends. Germline values: CDR1 SNHLY, CDR2 FYNNEI. The CDR3 is 13 amino acids. CDR3 DNA: TGTGCCAAGGCACAGGGACTCTACAATGAGCAGTTCTTC. Its protein product is CAKAQGLYNEQFF.

This clonotype was recorded at least ten times. CDR3 in DNA: TGTGCCAGCAGTTCCCCGACCAAGGACAGGGGAGGTTCACCCCTCCACTTT. Translated, it gives CASSSPTKDRGGSPLHF. This chain connects TRBV27 to TRBJ1-6; 9 bases map to TRBD1. Trimming at V came to 4 bases and at J to 9 bases, leaving 13 bases not matched to a gene. CDR3 length equals 17 residues. Germline assignment: CDR1 MNHEY and CDR2 SMNVEV (reference sequence).

This chain joins TRBV28 and TRBJ2-5, with D possibly matching TRBD1 (6 bases). The germline V and J ends were trimmed by 2 bases and 5 bases, with 12 bases remaining between them. CDR3 size: 14 residues. From germline, CDR1 is MDHEN and CDR2 SYDVKM. The CDR3 loop is CASSLTGMWETQYF. CDR3 coding DNA: TGTGCCAGCAGTTTAACAGGGATGTGGGAGACCCAGTACTTC.

The table lists this clonotype with many counts. The chain has TRBV5-1 and TRBJ2-7; TRBD1 might be the D (6 bases). Germline CDR1 reads SGHRS; CDR2 reads YFSETQ. V was trimmed by 0 bases and J by 7 bases, leaving 11 bases between them. This CDR3 is built from 13 residues. The CDR3 is CASSLGDTLEQYF. Written as DNA, the CDR3 is TGCGCCAGCAGCTTGGGGGACACCCTGGAGCAGTACTTC.

Only one count was recorded for this clonotype. The chain recombines TRBV9 with TRBJ2-3, with 11 bases identical to TRBD2. The J segment lost 9 bases and the V segment lost 0 bases, leaving 9 bases of the junction unmatched. This CDR3 has 16 residues. Germline loops: CDR1 SGDLS, CDR2 YYNGEE. CDR3 nucleotides: TGTGCCAGCAGCGTAGATGCTAGCGGGAGGTCGGAGACGCAGTATTTT. Protein: CASSVDASGRSETQYF.

This clonotype has ten or more counts. This sequence joins TRBV20-1 and TRBJ2-1, with 14 bases matching TRBD2. CDR1 DFQATT and CDR2 SNEGSKA come from the germline V gene (reference sequence). The CDR3 runs 18 residues. Germline trimming cut 3 bases from V and 3 bases from J; bases unmatched to any gene: 10. DNA of the CDR3: TGCAGTGCTAGTTCCGCGACTAGCGGGAGGGACAGCTACAATGAGCAGTTCTTC. Protein: CSASSATSGRDSYNEQFF.

In this sample, this clonotype turned up a few times. J is TRBJ1-4 and V is TRBV5-4, with 8 bases matching TRBD1. Per germline, CDR1 SGHNT and CDR2 YYREEE (reference sequence). The CDR3 spans 15 residues. V trimming: 3 bases; J trimming: 5 bases; junction bases outside the gene matches: 6. The CDR3 protein is CASSWGQAPNEKLFF. The CDR3 nucleotides are TGTGCCAGCAGCTGGGGACAGGCCCCAAATGAAAAACTGTTTTTT.

The rearrangement uses TRBV19 and TRBJ1-3; D gene uncertain. This CDR3 is 15 amino acids long. Germline CDR1 and CDR2: LNHDA and SQIVND (reference sequence). Trimming pared 5 bases from V and 0 bases from J, leaving 11 bases between. This chain's CDR3 is CASSLQVLSGNTIYF. CDR3 in DNA: TGTGCCAGTAGTCTCCAGGTCCTCTCTGGAAACACCATATATTTT.

This clonotype came up many times. V and J are TRBV5-1 and TRBJ2-7, with D hard to call. CDR1 is SGHRS, CDR2 YFSETQ, per germline. Trimming shortened V by 0 bases and J by 5 bases, and 18 bases separated the two germline ends. This CDR3 region has 16 residues. The CDR3 loop is CASSLEGPKIVDEQYF. CDR3 coding DNA: TGCGCCAGCAGCTTGGAAGGACCTAAGATCGTCGACGAGCAGTACTTC.